Given below is one T cell receptor (beta chain) in context. Its specificity is not known. The CDR3 contains 13 residues. CDR1 is GTSNPN, CDR2 SVGIG, per germline (reference sequence). V lost 7 bases and J 5 bases, leaving 17 bases between the germline ends. Per the authors' pipeline: Quality scores were absent from the junction-only immunoSEQ sequences, so filtering differed. Sequenced by immunoSEQ multiplex PCR; TCRdb stores in-frame clones only, minus some. That table furnishes V, J and clone size, whereas the DNA furnished D and trimming. This sample has over 2 million clones, with just under 95% found just once. The sample originates from a study of shared clonotypes between healthy human individuals. Study-level results: Generation probabilities were higher for clonotypes shared across all four sorted-subset donors than for unshared ones.

CD45RO-negative cells were positively selected for CCR7, leaving out terminally differentiated effector memory CD45RA+ cells. The rearrangement links TRBV30 to TRBJ2-5; possibly TRBD1 for D (5 bases). The sequence was obtained from a man between 18 and 29 years old in good health. The sequencing input was naive CD8+ T cells sorted from blood. In DNA form, the CDR3 reads TGTGCCTCAACGAACCAGGGATGGGAGACCCAGTACTTC. Translation gives CASTNQGWETQYF. The full variable domain, with the rest looked up from reference TRBV30 and TRBJ2-5, is SQTIHQWPATLVQPVGSPLSLECTVEGTSNPNLYWYRQAAGRGLQLLFYSVGIGQISSEVPQNLSASRPQDRQFILSSKKLLLSDSGFYLCASTNQGWETQYFGPGTRLLVL.